The entry below describes one TCR beta chain. No antigen is known for it. All included Susac syndrome patients satisfied recently defined diagnostic criteria for definite or probable disease. Purification of the CD8+ and CD4+ T cells relied on negative isolation, and TEMRA cells underwent FACS enrichment. These data originate in a study of CD8 T cells in Susac syndrome. Study results and caveats: The authors acknowledged that the study's TCR sequencing and HLA analysis involved relatively few individuals. In total CD8+ repertoires, about 15 Susac-specific public clones were detected, and CD8+ TEMRA repertoires contained a few.

RNA was extracted with the RNeasy kit, and a quantity of roughly 0.5 to 1 ug was reverse transcribed using random hexamers. TCRdb fed the immunoSEQ multiplex PCR reads into MiXCR, producing one record per CDR3 protein. The table includes fewer than 150,000 distinct CDR3 sequences, over 90% detected once. The TCR originated in a human donor with Susac syndrome. Sequenced material: CD8+ T cells from PBMCs.

The CDR3 here is CASSKRLAEETQYF. The CDR3 bases are TGTGCCAGCAGCAAAAGACTAGCCGAGGAGACCCAGTACTTC. The rearrangement uses TRBV5-4 and TRBJ2-5; 7 bases line up with TRBD2. The CDR3 length is 14 residues. The J segment lost 5 bases and the V segment lost 4 bases, leaving 8 bases of the junction unmatched. CDR1 SGHNT and CDR2 YYREEE come from the germline V gene (reference sequence).